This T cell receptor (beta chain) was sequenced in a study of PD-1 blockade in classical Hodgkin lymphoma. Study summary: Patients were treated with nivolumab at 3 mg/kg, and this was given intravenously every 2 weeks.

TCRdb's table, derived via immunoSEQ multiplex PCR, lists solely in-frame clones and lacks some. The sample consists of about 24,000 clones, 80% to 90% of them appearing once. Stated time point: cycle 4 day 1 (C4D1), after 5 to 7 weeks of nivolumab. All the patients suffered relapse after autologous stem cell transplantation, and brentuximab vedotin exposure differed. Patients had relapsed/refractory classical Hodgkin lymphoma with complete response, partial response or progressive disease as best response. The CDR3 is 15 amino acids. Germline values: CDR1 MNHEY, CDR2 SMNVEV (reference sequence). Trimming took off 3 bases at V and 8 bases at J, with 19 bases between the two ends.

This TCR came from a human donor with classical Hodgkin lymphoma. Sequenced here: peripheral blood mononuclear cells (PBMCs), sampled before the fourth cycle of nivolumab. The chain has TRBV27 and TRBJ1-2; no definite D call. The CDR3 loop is CASSFRYRGGIGYTF. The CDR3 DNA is TGTGCCAGCAGTTTTAGGTATAGAGGAGGGATCGGCTACACCTTC.